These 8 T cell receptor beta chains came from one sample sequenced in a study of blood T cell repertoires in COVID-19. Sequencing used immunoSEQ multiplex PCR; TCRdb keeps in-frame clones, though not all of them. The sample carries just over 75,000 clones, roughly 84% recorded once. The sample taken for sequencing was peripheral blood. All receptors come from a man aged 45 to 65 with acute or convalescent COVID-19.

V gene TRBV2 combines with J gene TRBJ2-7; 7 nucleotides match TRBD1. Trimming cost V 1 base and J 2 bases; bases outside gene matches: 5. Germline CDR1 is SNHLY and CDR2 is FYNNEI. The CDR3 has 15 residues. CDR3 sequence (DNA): TGTGCCAGCAGTGAAGGGTGGCAGGGGGCCTACGAGCAGTACTTC. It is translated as CASSEGWQGAYEQYF. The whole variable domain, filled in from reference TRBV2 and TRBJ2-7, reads EPEVTQTPSHQVTQMGQEVILRCVPISNHLYFYWYRQILGQKVEFLVSFYNNEISEKSEIFDDQFSVERPDGSNFTLKIRSTKLEDSAMYFCASSEGWQGAYEQYFGPGTRLTVT.

The CDR3 protein is CASSPGFLRKENTIYF. In DNA, the CDR3 is TGCGCCAGCAGTCCCGGGTTCCTGAGGAAGGAAAACACCATATATTTT. The V gene is TRBV4-1, the J gene TRBJ1-3; no firm D call. The ends were cut back, 6 bases at V and 6 bases at J, with 21 bases in the middle. This CDR3 region has 16 residues. Germline CDR1 and CDR2: MGHRA and YSYEKL.

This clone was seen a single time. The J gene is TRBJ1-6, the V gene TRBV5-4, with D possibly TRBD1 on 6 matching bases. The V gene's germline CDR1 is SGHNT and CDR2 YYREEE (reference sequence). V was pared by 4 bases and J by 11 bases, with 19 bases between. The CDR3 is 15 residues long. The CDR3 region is CASSLEGGRPTPLHF. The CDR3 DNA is TGTGCCAGCAGCCTCGAGGGGGGGCGACCCACACCCCTCCACTTT. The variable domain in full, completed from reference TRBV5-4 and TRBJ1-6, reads ETGVTQSPTHLIKTRGQQVTLRCSSQSGHNTVSWYQQALGQGPQFIFQYYREEENGRGNFPPRFSGLQFPNYSSELNVNALELDDSALYLCASSLEGGRPTPLHFGNGTRLTVT.

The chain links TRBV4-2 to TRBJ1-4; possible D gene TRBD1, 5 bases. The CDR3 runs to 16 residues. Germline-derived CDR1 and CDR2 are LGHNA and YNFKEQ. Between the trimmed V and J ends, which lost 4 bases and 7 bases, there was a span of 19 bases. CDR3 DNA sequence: TGTGCCAGCAGCCCGGTGACGGGGGGGTATTTTGAAAAACTGTTTTTT. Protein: CASSPVTGGYFEKLFF.

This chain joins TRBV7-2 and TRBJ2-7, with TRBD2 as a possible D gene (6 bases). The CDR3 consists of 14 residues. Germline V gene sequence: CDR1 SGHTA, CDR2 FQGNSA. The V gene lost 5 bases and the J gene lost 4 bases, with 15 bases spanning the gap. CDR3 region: CASSPSGRGYEQYF. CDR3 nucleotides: TGTGCCAGCAGCCCCTCGGGGCGGGGTTACGAGCAGTACTTC.

The CDR3 bases are TGTGCCAGCAGTGAAGATGGAACAGGGGGTTTCGTAGAGCAGTACTTC. Its protein is CASSEDGTGGFVEQYF. This chain connects TRBV6-1 to TRBJ2-7; 8 nucleotides match TRBD1. J lost 7 bases, V lost 1 base, and 12 bases had no gene match. The CDR3 length is 16 residues. CDR1 and CDR2 from the germline V gene are MNHNS and SASEGT.

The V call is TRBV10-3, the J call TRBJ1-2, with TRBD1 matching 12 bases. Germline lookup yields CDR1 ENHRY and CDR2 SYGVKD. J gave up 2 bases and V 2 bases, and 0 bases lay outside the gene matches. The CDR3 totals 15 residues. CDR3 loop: CAISEGTGGNYGYTF. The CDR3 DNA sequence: TGTGCCATCAGTGAGGGGACAGGGGGCAACTATGGCTACACCTTC.

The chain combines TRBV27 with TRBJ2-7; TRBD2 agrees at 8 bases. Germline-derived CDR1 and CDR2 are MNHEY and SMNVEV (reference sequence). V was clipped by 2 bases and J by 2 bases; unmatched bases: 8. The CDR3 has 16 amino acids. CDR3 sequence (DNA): TGTGCCAGCAGTTTAGTGGTTGCGGGGGGAGCCTACGAGCAGTACTTC. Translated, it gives CASSLVVAGGAYEQYF.